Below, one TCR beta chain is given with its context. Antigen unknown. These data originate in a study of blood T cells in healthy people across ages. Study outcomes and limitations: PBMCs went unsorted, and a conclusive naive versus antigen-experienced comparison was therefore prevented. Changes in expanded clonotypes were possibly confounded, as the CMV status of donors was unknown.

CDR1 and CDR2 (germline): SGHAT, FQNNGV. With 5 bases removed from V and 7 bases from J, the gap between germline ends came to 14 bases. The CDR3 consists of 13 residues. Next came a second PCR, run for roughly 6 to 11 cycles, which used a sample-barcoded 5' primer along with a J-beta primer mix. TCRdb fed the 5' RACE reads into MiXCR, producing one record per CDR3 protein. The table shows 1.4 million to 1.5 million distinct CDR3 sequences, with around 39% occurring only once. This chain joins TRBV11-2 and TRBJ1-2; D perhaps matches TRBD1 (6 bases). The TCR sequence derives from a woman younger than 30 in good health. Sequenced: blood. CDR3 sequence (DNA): TGTGCCAGCAGCGCCTCACAGGGATCTGGCTACACCTTC. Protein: CASSASQGSGYTF.